This T cell receptor beta chain is from a study of molecular identifiers for immune sequencing clone quantification. Findings and limits, study-wide: Clones that had above 20 RNA copies took up over 98% of effector molecules but under 1% in naive cells.

In TCRdb, the PCR reads were re-called with MiXCR into one record per CDR3 protein. The table has a few hundred thousand distinct CDR3 sequences, 24% seen once. This CDR3 is built from 15 residues. CDR1 and CDR2 from the germline V gene are SGHAT and FQNNGV. Turning to this clonotype: Its antigen is not identified. A clone one base away is much larger, so this may be a read error.

This chain uses TRBV11-2 with TRBJ2-5, with D unclear. This clonotype was obtained from a human donor in good health. Some libraries in this study had Jurkat cell RNA spiked in. Material for sequencing was naive CD8+ T cells from blood, with Jurkat cell RNA spiked in. Described subset: FACS-sorted CD8+CD4-CCR7+CD45RA+ naive T cells. The CDR3 sequence: CASSLDTGGQGTQYF. CDR3 sequence (DNA): TGTGCCAGCAGCTTAGATACCGGCGGCCAAGGGACCCAGTACTTC. Full variable domain (missing parts from reference TRBV11-2 and TRBJ2-5): EAGVAQSPRYKIIEKRQSVAFWCNPISGHATLYWYQQILGQGPKLLIQFQNNGVVDDSQLPKDRFSAERLKGVDSTLKIQPAKLEDSAVYLCASSLDTGGQGTQYFGPGTRLLVL.